This record looks at one T cell receptor (beta chain) sequence and its context. Antigen unknown. Per germline, CDR1 SGHRS and CDR2 YFSETQ. The CDR3 has 10 residues. Trimming left V 9 bases short and J 5 bases short, with 6 bases between. RNA extraction was followed by reverse transcription into cDNA, which acted as the sequencing template. Sequencing used immunoSEQ multiplex PCR; TCRdb keeps in-frame clones, though not all of them. Of around 110,000 clones listed, 65% to 85% are singletons. The sample comes from a study of CD8+ T cells in alopecia areata. Treatment in this sample: oral pan-JAK inhibitor, 5-10 mg twice daily. T lymphocytes (CD4+ and CD8+) were sorted from PBMCs. Regarding the study as a whole: The study found that many expanded lesional clones persisted in scalp and blood during tofacitinib. Clonality in the scalp and expanded CD8+ clones ranked among the top 100 were significantly decreased by tofacitinib. An increase in clonality over normal scalp was evident in lesional scalp, especially alopecia totalis/universalis.

The chain joins TRBV5-1 to TRBJ2-1, with a possible D match to TRBD1 (6 bases). This receptor was taken from a human donor with alopecia areata. The sample consisted of CD8+ T cells sorted from blood, taken at week 24, from a patient treated with tofacitinib. The CDR3 nucleotides read TGCGCCACAGGGGACAATGAGCAGTTCTTC. It codes for CATGDNEQFF.